This T cell receptor beta chain originates from a study of blood T cell repertoires in COVID-19. At the level of the study: Samples of COVID-19 (acute and convalescent) were obtained from the United States, Italy and Spain.

This CDR3 is built from 13 residues. Trimming cost V 2 bases and J 4 bases, with 7 bases left between them. The germline V gene encodes CDR1 SGDLS and CDR2 YYNGEE. In the authors' methods: Estimation of nucleated cell counts relied on the amplification of reference gene primers. Some clones are missing from TCRdb's copy, which holds only in-frame ones; the method was immunoSEQ multiplex PCR. V, J and clone size are those of that table, while D and trimming were read from the DNA. Of under 350,000 clones in the sample, about 85% were seen once. This rearrangement joins TRBV9 to TRBJ2-1; D is uncertain. This clonotype originated in a human donor in a cohort sampled during active COVID-19. Material: peripheral blood. Here the CDR3 reads CASSVNIYNEQFF. For the CDR3, the DNA is TGTGCCAGCAGCGTTAACATATACAATGAGCAGTTCTTC.